This T cell receptor beta chain is drawn from a study of Ad26.COV2.S vaccination and SARS-CoV-2 variants. About the study: The donor was enrolled in the Ad26.COV2.S arm of the COV1001 trial.

CDR1 is SGHTA and CDR2 is FQGNSA in the germline V gene. The V and J ends lost 5 bases and 10 bases respectively, with 18 bases between them. The CDR3 runs 14 residues. TCRdb's table, derived via immunoSEQ multiplex PCR, lists solely in-frame clones and lacks some. In the table there are roughly 700,000 clones, more than 70% of which are singletons. Treatment in this sample: around 19 received Ad26.COV2.S at low or high dose, single or two shots; about 5 received placebo; per-sample allocation not given. The samples were gathered on day 63 after the first injection of vaccine or placebo. The clonotype was recovered from a person between 18 and 60 years old who received the Ad26.COV2.S COVID-19 vaccine or a placebo. Sequenced here: peripheral blood, sampled in a trial of Ad26.COV2.S vaccine versus placebo. The chain combines TRBV7-2 with TRBJ2-1; no firm D call. The chain's CDR3 is CASSDGRPSWEQFF. The CDR3 nucleotides read TGTGCCAGCAGCGATGGACGGCCCTCTTGGGAGCAGTTCTTC.